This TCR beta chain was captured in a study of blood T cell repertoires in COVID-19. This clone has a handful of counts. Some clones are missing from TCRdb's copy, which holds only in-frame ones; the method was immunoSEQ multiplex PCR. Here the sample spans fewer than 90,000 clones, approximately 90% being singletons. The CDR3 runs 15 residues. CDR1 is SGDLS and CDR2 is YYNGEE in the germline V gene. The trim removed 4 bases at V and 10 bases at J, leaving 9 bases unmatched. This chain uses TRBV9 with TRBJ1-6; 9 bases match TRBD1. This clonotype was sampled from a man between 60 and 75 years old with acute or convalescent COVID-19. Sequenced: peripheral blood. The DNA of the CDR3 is TGTGCCAGCAGCCCGAGGGACAGGGATACCTCACCCCTCCACTTT. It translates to CASSPRDRDTSPLHF. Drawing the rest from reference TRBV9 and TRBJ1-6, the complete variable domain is DSGVTQTPKHLITATGQRVTLRCSPRSGDLSVYWYQQSLDQGLQFLIQYYNGEERAKGNILERFSAQQFPDLHSELNLSSLELGDSALYFCASSPRDRDTSPLHFGNGTRLTVT.